The sample holds many counts of the clone carrying this TCR beta chain. The antigen remains unidentified. Full-length variable regions came from constant-region reverse primers plus semi-nested Nested Universal Primer A PCR. TCRdb ran MiXCR on the 5' RACE reads and lists one entry per CDR3 protein. The table has about 59,000 distinct CDR3 sequences, less than 25% seen once; the top ten hold 3.2%. The study's findings and limits: Larger-cohort validation covered only one TCR beta V-J rearrangement. Tumor memory CD4+ T cell TCR gene usage was found to cluster with blood and lymph node memory CD4+ cells and with lymph node naive CD4+ cells.

The sorted Tregs were CD4+CD25+CD127-/low cells. The CDR3 sequence is 14 residues long. The germline V and J ends were trimmed by 0 bases and 1 base, with 7 bases remaining between them. The germline V gene encodes CDR1 SGDLS and CDR2 YYNGEE. The sequence derives from a female donor with breast cancer. Sequencing used tumor-infiltrating Tregs sorted from the breast tumor. The chain couples TRBV9 to TRBJ1-2, with D hard to call. In DNA form, the CDR3 reads TGTGCCAGCAGCGTAGGGGCCGGTAACTATGGCTACACCTTC. Protein sequence: CASSVGAGNYGYTF.